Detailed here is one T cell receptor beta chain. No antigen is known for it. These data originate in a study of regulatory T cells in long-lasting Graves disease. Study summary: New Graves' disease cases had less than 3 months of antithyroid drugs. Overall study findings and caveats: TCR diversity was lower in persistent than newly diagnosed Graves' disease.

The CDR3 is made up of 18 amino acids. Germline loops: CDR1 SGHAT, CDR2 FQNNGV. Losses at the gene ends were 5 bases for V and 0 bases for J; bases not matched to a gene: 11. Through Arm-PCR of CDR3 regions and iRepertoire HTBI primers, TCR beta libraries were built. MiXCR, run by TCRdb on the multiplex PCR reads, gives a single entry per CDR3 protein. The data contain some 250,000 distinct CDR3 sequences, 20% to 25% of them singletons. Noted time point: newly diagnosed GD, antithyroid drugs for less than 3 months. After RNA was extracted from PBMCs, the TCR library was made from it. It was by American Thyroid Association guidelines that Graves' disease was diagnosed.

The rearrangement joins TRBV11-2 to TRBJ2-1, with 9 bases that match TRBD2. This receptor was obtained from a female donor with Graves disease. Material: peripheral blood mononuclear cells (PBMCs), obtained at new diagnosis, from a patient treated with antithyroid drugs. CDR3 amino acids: CASSPLSGRFSSYNEQFF. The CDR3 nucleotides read TGTGCCAGCAGCCCCCTCAGCGGGAGGTTTAGCTCCTACAATGAGCAGTTCTTC. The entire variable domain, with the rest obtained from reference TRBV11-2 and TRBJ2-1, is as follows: EAGVAQSPRYKIIEKRQSVAFWCNPISGHATLYWYQQILGQGPKLLIQFQNNGVVDDSQLPKDRFSAERLKGVDSTLKIQPAKLEDSAVYLCASSPLSGRFSSYNEQFFGPGTRLTVL.